The clone carrying this T cell receptor beta chain was seen only once. These data originate in a study of patients and donors after allogeneic stem cell transplantation. The CDR3 length is 15 residues. V shed 4 bases and J 8 bases; nucleotides not matched to a gene: 9. Germline V lookup: CDR1 SGHRS, CDR2 YFSETQ. TCRdb reprocessed the RT-PCR reads with MiXCR, giving one entry per CDR3 protein. The data contain about 110,000 distinct CDR3 sequences, around 35% of them singletons. Sample: blood, either unsorted or a sorted T cell fraction (not recorded which). The rearrangement links TRBV5-1 to TRBJ2-1, with TRBD1 matching 10 bases. The receptor comes from a human donor who was either an allogeneic HSCT recipient or a stem cell or donor lymphocyte infusion donor (not recorded which). It is not recorded whose cells these are; they may come from a transplant donor. Here the CDR3 DNA reads TGCGCCAGCAGCGTCGACAGGGGGCATTATGATGAGCAGTTCTTC. This codes for CASSVDRGHYDEQFF.